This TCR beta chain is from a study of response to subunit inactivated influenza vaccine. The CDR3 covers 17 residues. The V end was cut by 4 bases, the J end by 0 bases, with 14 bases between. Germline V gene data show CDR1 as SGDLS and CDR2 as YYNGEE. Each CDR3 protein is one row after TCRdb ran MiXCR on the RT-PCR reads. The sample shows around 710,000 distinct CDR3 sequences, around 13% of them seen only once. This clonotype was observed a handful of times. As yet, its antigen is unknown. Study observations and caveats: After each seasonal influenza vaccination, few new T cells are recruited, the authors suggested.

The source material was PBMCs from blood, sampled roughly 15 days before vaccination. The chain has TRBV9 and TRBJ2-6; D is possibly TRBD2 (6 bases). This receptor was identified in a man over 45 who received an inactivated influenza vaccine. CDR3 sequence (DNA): TGTGCCAGCAGCTTTCCCCGGCGGGACTCTGGGGCCAACGTCCTGACTTTC. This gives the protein CASSFPRRDSGANVLTF.